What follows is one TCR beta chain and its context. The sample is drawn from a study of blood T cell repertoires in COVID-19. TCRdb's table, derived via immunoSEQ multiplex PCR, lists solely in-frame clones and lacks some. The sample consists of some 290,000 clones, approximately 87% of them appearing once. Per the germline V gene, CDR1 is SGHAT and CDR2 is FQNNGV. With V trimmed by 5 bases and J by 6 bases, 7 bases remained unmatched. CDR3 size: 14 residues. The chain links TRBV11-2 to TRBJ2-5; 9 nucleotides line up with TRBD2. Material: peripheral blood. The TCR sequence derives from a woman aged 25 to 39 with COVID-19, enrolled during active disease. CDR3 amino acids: CASSLAGGRQTQYF. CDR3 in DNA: TGTGCCAGCAGCCTTGCGGGGGGGCGGCAGACCCAGTACTTC.